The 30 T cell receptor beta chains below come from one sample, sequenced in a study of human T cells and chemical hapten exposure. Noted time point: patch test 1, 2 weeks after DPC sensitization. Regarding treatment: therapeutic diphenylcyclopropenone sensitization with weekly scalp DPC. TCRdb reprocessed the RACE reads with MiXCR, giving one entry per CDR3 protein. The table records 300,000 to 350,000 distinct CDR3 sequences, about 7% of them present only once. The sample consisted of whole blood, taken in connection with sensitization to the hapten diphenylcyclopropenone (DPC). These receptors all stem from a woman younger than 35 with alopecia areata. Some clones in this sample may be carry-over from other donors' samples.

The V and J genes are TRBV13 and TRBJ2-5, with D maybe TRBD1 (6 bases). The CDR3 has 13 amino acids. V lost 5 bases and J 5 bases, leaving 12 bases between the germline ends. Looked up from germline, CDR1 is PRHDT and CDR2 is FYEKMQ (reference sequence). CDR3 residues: CASSPQGSETQYF. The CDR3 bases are TGTGCCAGCAGCCCACAGGGTTCGGAGACCCAGTACTTC. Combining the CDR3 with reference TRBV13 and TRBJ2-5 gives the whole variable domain AAGVIQSPRHLIKEKRETATLKCYPIPRHDTVYWYQQGPGQDPQFLISFYEKMQSDKGSIPDRFSAQQFSDYHSELNMSSLELGDSALYFCASSPQGSETQYFGPGTRLLVL.

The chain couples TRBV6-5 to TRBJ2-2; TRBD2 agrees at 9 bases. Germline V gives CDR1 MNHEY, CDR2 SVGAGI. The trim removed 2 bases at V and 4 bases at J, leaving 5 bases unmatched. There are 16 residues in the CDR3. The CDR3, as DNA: TGTGCCAGCAGTTACGGGAGCGGGGGGACCACCGGGGAGCTGTTTTTT. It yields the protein CASSYGSGGTTGELFF.

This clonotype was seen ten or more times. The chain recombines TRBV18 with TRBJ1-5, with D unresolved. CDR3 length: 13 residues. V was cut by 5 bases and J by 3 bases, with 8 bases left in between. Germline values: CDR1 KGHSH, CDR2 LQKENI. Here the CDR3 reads CASSWADNQPQHF. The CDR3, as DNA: TGTGCCAGCTCATGGGCTGACAATCAGCCCCAGCATTTT.

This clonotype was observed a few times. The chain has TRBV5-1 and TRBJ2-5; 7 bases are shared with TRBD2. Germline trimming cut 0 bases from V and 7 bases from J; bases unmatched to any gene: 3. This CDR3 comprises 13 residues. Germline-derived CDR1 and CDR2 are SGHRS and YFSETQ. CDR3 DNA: TGCGCCAGCAGCTTGGATGGGGAGGGGACCCAGTACTTC. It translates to CASSLDGEGTQYF.

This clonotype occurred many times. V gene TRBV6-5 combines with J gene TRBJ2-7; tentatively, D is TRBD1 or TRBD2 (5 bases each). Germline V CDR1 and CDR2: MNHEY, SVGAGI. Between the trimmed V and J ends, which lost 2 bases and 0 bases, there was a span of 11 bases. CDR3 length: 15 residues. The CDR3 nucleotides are TGTGCCAGCAGTTACGCAGGGACGAGCTCCTACGAGCAGTACTTC. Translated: CASSYAGTSSYEQYF.

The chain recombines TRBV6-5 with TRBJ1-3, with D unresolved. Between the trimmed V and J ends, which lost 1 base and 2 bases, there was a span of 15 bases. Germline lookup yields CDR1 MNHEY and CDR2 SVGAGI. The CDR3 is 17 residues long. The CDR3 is CASSYLTPGSPGNTIYF. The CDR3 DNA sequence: TGTGCCAGCAGTTACTTAACACCAGGATCCCCTGGAAACACCATATATTTT.

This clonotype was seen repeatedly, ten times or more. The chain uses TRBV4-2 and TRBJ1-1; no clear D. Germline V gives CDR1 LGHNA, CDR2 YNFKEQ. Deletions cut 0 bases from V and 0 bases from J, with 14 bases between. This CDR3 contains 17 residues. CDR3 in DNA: TGTGCCAGCAGCCAAGATAGGGAGGGATTGATGAACACTGAAGCTTTCTTT. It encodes CASSQDREGLMNTEAFF.

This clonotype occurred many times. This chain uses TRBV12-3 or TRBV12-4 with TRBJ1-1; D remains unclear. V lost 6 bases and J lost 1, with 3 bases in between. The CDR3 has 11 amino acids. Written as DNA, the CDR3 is TGTGCCAGCAGAGCGAACACTGAAGCTTTCTTT. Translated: CASRANTEAFF.

In DNA form, the CDR3 reads TGTGCCAGCAGTTCGCTGAACGGACAGGGGAGAAACACCATATATTTT. Protein sequence: CASSSLNGQGRNTIYF. The rearrangement links TRBV12-3 or TRBV12-4 to TRBJ1-3; the match to TRBD1 covers 9 bases. The V gene end was trimmed by 4 bases and the J gene end by 5 bases; junction bases not matched to a gene: 9. The CDR3 extends over 16 amino acids.

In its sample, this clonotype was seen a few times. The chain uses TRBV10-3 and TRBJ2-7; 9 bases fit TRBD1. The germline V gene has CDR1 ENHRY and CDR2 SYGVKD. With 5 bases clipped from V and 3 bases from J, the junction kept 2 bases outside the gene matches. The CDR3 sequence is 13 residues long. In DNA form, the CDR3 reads TGTGCCATCAGTATGGACAGGGGCTACGAGCAGTACTTC. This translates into CAISMDRGYEQYF.

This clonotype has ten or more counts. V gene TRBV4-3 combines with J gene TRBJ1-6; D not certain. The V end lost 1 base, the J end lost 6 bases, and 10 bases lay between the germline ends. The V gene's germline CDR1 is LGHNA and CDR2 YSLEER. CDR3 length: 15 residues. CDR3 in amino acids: CASSQVGDTNSPLHF. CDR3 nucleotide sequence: TGCGCCAGCAGCCAAGTCGGGGATACTAATTCACCCCTCCACTTT.

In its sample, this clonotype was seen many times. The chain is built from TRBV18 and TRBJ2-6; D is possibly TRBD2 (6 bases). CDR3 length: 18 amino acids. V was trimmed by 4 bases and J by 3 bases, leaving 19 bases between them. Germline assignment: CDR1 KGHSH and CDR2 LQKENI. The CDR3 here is CASSLTGRGGIGANVLTF. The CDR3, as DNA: TGTGCCAGCTCACTCACTGGTCGAGGAGGGATTGGGGCCAACGTCCTGACTTTC.

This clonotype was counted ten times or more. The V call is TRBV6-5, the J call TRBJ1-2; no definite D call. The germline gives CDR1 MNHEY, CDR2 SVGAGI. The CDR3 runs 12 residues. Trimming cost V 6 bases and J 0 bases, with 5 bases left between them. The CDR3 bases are TGTGCCAGCAGGGGCCCTAACTATGGCTACACCTTC. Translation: CASRGPNYGYTF.

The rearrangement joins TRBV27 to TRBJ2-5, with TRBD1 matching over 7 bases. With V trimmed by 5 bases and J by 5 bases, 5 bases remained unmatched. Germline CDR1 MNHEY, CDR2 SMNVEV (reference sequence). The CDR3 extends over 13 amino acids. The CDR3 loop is CASSPRGFETQYF. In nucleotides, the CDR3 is TGTGCCAGCAGTCCCAGGGGGTTTGAGACCCAGTACTTC.

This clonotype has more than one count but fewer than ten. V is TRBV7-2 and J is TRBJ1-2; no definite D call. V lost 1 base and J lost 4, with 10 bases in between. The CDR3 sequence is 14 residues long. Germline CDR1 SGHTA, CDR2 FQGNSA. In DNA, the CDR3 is TGTGCCAGCAGCTTAGTATCAGACTCCTATGGCTACACCTTC. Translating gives CASSLVSDSYGYTF.

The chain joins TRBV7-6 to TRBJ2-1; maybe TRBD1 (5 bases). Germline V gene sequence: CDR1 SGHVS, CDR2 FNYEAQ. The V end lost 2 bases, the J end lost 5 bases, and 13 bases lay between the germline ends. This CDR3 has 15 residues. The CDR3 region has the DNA TGTGCCAGCAGCTTATTATTGGGGCAGGACAATGAGCAGTTCTTC. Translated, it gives CASSLLLGQDNEQFF.

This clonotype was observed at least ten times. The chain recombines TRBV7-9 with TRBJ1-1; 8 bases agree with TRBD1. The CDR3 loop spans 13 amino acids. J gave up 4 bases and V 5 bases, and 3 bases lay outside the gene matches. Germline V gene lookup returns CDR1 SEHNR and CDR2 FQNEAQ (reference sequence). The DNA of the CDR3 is TGTGCCAGCAGCCCACAGGGGGTCACTGAAGCTTTCTTT. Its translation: CASSPQGVTEAFF.

The CDR3, as DNA: TGCAGTGCTAGAGAGGCAGGGGGCCTCATGAACACTGAAGCTTTCTTT. This translates into CSAREAGGLMNTEAFF. The rearrangement joins TRBV20-1 to TRBJ1-1; 8 bases align to TRBD1. CDR3 size: 16 residues. Germline assignment: CDR1 DFQATT and CDR2 SNEGSKA (reference sequence). The trim removed 0 bases at V and 0 bases at J, leaving 6 bases unmatched.

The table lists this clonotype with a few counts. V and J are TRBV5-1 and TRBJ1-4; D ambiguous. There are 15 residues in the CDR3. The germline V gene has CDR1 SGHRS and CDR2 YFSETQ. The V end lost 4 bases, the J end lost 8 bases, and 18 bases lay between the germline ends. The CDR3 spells CASSPNPGTPEKLFF. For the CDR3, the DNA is TGCGCCAGCAGCCCGAACCCCGGTACGCCGGAAAAACTGTTTTTT.

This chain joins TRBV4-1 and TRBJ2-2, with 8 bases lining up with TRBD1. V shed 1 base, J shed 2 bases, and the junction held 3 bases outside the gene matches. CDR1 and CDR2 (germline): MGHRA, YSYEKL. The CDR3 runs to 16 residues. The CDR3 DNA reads TGCGCCAGCAGCCAAGGACAGGGGCAAAACACCGGGGAGCTGTTTTTT. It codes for CASSQGQGQNTGELFF.

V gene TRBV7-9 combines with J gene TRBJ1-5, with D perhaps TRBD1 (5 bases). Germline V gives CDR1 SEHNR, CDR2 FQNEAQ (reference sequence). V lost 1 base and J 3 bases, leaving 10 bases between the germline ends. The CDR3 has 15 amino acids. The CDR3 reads CASSLETEYNQPQHF. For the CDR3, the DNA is TGTGCCAGCAGCTTAGAGACAGAATACAATCAGCCCCAGCATTTT.

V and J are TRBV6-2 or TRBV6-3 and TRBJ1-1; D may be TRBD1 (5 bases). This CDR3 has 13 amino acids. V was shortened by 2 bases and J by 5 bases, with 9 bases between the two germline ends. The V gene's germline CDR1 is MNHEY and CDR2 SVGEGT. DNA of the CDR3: TGTGCCAGCAGTTACGCAGGGAAGACTGAAGCTTTCTTT. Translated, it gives CASSYAGKTEAFF.

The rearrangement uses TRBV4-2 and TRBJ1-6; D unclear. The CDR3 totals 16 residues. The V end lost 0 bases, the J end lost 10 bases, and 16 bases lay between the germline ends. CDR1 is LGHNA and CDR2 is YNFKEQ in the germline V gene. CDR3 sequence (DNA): TGTGCCAGCAGCCAAGATTCCCCGGGATCTGGATCACCCCTCCACTTT. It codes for CASSQDSPGSGSPLHF.

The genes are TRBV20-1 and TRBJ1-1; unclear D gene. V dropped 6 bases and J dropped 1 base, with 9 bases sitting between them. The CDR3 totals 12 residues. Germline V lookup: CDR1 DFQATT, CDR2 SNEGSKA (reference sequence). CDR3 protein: CSAPRGNTEAFF. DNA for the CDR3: TGCAGTGCCCCCCGTGGGAACACTGAAGCTTTCTTT.

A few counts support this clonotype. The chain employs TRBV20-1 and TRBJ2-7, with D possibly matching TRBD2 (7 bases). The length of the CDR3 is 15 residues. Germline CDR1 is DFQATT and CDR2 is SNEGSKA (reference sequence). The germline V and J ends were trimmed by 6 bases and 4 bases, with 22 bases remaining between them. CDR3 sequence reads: CSAPRTSAGAYEQYF. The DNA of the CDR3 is TGCAGTGCCCCTCGGACCTCGGCGGGGGCTTACGAGCAGTACTTC.

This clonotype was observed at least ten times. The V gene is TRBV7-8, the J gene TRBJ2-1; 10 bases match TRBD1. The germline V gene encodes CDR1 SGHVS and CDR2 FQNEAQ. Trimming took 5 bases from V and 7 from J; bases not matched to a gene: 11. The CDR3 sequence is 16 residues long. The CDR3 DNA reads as TGTGCCAGCAGCGCGTACCGACAGGGGGCGTATAATGAGCAGTTCTTC. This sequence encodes CASSAYRQGAYNEQFF.

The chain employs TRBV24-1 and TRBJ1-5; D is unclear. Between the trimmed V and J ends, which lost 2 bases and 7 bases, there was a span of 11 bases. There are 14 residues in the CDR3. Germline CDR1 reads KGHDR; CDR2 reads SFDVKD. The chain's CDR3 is CATSDSLGRQPQHF. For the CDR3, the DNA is TGTGCCACCAGTGATTCCTTAGGGCGACAGCCCCAGCATTTT.

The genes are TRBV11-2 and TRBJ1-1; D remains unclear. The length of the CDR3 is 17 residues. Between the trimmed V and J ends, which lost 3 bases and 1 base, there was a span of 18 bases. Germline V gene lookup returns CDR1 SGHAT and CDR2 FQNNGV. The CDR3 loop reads CASSFGSLLGQNTEAFF. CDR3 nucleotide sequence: TGTGCCAGCAGCTTTGGGAGCCTCCTTGGTCAGAACACTGAAGCTTTCTTT.

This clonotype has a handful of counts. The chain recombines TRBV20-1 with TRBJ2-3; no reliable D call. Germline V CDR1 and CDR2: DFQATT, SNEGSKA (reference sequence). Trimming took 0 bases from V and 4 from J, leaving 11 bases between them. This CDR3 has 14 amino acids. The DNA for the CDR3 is TGCAGTGCTAGAGATATGATAAACCCAGATACGCAGTATTTT. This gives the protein CSARDMINPDTQYF.

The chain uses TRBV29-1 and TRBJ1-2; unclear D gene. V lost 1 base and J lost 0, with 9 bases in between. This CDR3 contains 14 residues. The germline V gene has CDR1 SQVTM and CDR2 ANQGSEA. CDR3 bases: TGCAGCGTTGAAGGGGCAGGTTCTAACTATGGCTACACCTTC. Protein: CSVEGAGSNYGYTF.